This passage covers 21 T cell receptor beta chains from one sample sequenced in a study of beta chain features in type 1 diabetes. cDNA synthesis used the whole RNA isolate, giving expressed TCRB sequences. Method: immunoSEQ multiplex PCR; TCRdb's copy keeps in-frame clones and lacks some. Among hundreds of thousands of clones, approximately 30% were seen once, and the ten largest hold around 0.065%. Source material: naive CD4+ T cells from blood. All receptors derive from a man younger than 35 in good health.

In its sample, this clone was seen a few times. This chain links TRBV30 with TRBJ2-3; 7 bases agree with TRBD2. This CDR3 comprises 15 residues. Germline CDR1 is GTSNPN and CDR2 is SVGIG (reference sequence). V gave up 3 bases and J gave up 2 bases; unmatched junction bases: 8. The CDR3 bases are TGTGCCTGGAGGGTACTCGCGGGAGTCACAGATACGCAGTATTTT. It encodes CAWRVLAGVTDTQYF.

The chain combines TRBV2 with TRBJ2-4; 7 bases line up with TRBD2. This CDR3 region has 14 residues. Trimming removed 8 bases from V and 0 bases from J; junction bases left unmatched: 4. Germline loops: CDR1 SNHLY, CDR2 FYNNEI. Written as DNA, the CDR3 is TGTGCCAGCTTGGGAGGGCTAGCCAAAAACATTCAGTACTTC. This encodes CASLGGLAKNIQYF.

This clone has a handful of counts. This chain uses TRBV15 with TRBJ2-3; 10 nucleotides match TRBD2. CDR3 length equals 15 residues. Germline values: CDR1 LNHNV, CDR2 YYDKDF (reference sequence). V shed 1 base, J shed 9 bases, and the junction held 7 bases outside the gene matches. The CDR3 bases are TGTGCCACCAGCAGAGGAGAGCGGGAGGGCCGAACGCAGTATTTT. Translation: CATSRGEREGRTQYF.

The chain is built from TRBV4-3 and TRBJ2-5, with 10 bases aligning to TRBD2. The length of the CDR3 is 16 residues. The junction had 4 bases not matched to a gene; V was cut back by 1 base and J by 2 bases. CDR1 LGHNA and CDR2 YSLEER come from the germline V gene. The CDR3 reads CASSQARAGGQETQYF. CDR3 DNA sequence: TGCGCCAGCAGCCAAGCCCGAGCGGGAGGGCAAGAGACCCAGTACTTC.

The genes are TRBV6-6 and TRBJ1-2; TRBD1 matches at 7 bases. J was trimmed by 7 bases and V by 0 bases; bases with no gene match: 8. CDR1 is MNHNY and CDR2 is SVGAGI in the germline V gene (reference sequence). There are 15 residues in the CDR3. CDR3 in amino acids: CASSYSGQGDGGYTF. CDR3 nucleotides: TGTGCCAGCAGTTACTCCGGTCAGGGGGACGGTGGCTACACCTTC.

This chain links TRBV30 with TRBJ2-5; TRBD1 aligns across 10 bases. Germline-derived CDR1 and CDR2 are GTSNPN and SVGIG (reference sequence). With 2 bases clipped from V and 2 bases from J, the junction kept 23 bases outside the gene matches. CDR3 length equals 21 residues. Here the CDR3 DNA reads TGTGCCTGGAGTCCTTGGACAGGGGGGAAGTGGTACGACTCCTCACAAGAGACCCAGTACTTC. Translating it yields CAWSPWTGGKWYDSSQETQYF.

J is TRBJ2-1 and V is TRBV7-2; D call uncertain. The CDR3 has 13 amino acids. In germline, CDR1 is SGHTA, CDR2 FQGNSA. Trimming pared 4 bases from V and 7 bases from J, leaving 11 bases between. The CDR3 protein is CASSSSFGNEQFF. The DNA of the CDR3 is TGTGCCAGCAGCTCCTCCTTTGGAAATGAGCAGTTCTTC.

This clone was counted a few times. This sequence joins TRBV28 and TRBJ1-1; D is uncertain. The CDR3 runs to 14 residues. V lost 5 bases, J lost 0 bases, and 10 bases lay in between. Germline V gives CDR1 MDHEN, CDR2 SYDVKM. This chain's CDR3 is CASSLRSMNTEAFF. DNA of the CDR3: TGTGCCAGCAGTCTCAGGAGCATGAACACTGAAGCTTTCTTT.

This chain uses TRBV6-1 with TRBJ2-7; tentatively, D is TRBD1 (5 bases). Germline CDR1 and CDR2: MNHNS and SASEGT. V was shortened by 7 bases and J by 5 bases, with 9 bases between the two germline ends. This CDR3 comprises 11 residues. CDR3 in amino acids: CASNGQNEQYF. The CDR3 DNA sequence: TGTGCCAGCAATGGACAAAACGAGCAGTACTTC.

V and J are TRBV29-1 and TRBJ2-1; the match to TRBD2 covers 14 bases. The CDR3 sequence is 15 residues long. Germline V CDR1 and CDR2: SQVTM, ANQGSEA. Trimming at V came to 3 bases and at J to 8 bases, leaving 6 bases not matched to a gene. CDR3 DNA: TGCAGCGTTGAGGGGACTAGCGGGAGTTGGTATGAGCAGTTCTTC. Translated, it gives CSVEGTSGSWYEQFF.

This rearrangement joins TRBV19 to TRBJ2-7; D possibly corresponds to TRBD2 (5 bases). This CDR3 spans 13 amino acids. V shed 7 bases and J shed 7 bases, with 17 bases lying between them. Looked up from germline, CDR1 is LNHDA and CDR2 is SQIVND (reference sequence). The CDR3 spells CASTPRYGGEQYF. CDR3 coding DNA: TGTGCCAGTACCCCTCGGTACGGAGGAGAGCAGTACTTC.

With regard to this clone: Different DNA sequences within this sample yield the same CDR3. The chain uses TRBV30 and TRBJ1-5; D uncertain. The CDR3 contains 13 residues. Per germline, CDR1 GTSNPN and CDR2 SVGIG (reference sequence). Trimming took off 0 bases at V and 7 bases at J, with 10 bases between the two ends. CDR3 in DNA: TGTGCCTGGAGTGTAACGGGTGGGCAGCCCCAGCATTTT. Encoded protein: CAWSVTGGQPQHF.

This chain connects TRBV7-9 to TRBJ2-2, with TRBD1 matching over 9 bases. The CDR3 consists of 14 residues. V lost 7 bases and J lost 6; bases outside the gene matches: 6. The germline CDR1 and CDR2 sequences are SEHNR and FQNEAQ (reference sequence). DNA of the CDR3: TGTGCCAGCATAGCTGGGACAGGGTCCGGGGAGCTGTTTTTT. Residues: CASIAGTGSGELFF.

The chain combines TRBV5-1 with TRBJ2-1; D is unresolved. This CDR3 comprises 16 residues. Germline V gives CDR1 SGHRS, CDR2 YFSETQ. V was cut by 1 base and J by 4 bases, with 15 bases left in between. The CDR3 DNA reads TGCGCCAGCAGCTTGACACCGGTGGGCATATACAATGAGCAGTTCTTC. Protein sequence: CASSLTPVGIYNEQFF.

This clone has only a few counts. The chain recombines TRBV5-1 with TRBJ2-3; 8 nucleotides match TRBD2. The length of the CDR3 is 14 residues. Germline V CDR1 and CDR2: SGHRS, YFSETQ. The V gene end was trimmed by 4 bases and the J gene end by 5 bases; junction bases not matched to a gene: 6. The CDR3 reads CASSPASGLDTQYF. As DNA, the CDR3 is TGCGCCAGCAGCCCCGCTAGCGGGTTAGATACGCAGTATTTT.

The V call is TRBV5-1, the J call TRBJ2-1; possible D gene TRBD2, 5 bases. Trimming shortened V by 0 bases and J by 0 bases, and 10 bases separated the two germline ends. Per the germline V gene, CDR1 is SGHRS and CDR2 is YFSETQ. CDR3 length: 16 residues. The CDR3: CASSLVAMSSYNEQFF. CDR3 nucleotide sequence: TGCGCCAGCAGCTTGGTAGCGATGAGCTCCTACAATGAGCAGTTCTTC. Supplemented by reference TRBV5-1 and TRBJ2-1, the full variable domain reads KAGVTQTPRYLIKTRGQQVTLSCSPISGHRSVSWYQQTPGQGLQFLFEYFSETQRNKGNFPGRFSGRQFSNSRSEMNVSTLELGDSALYLCASSLVAMSSYNEQFFGPGTRLTVL.

The chain has TRBV7-2 and TRBJ2-7; 7 bases fit TRBD1. Germline CDR1 reads SGHTA; CDR2 reads FQGNSA. CDR3 length: 14 residues. Germline trimming cut 4 bases from V and 0 bases from J; bases unmatched to any gene: 3. DNA for the CDR3: TGTGCCAGCAGCTCGGACAGGACCTCCTACGAGCAGTACTTC. Translation gives CASSSDRTSYEQYF.

Concerning this clone itself: This sample includes further DNA sequences coding for the same CDR3. The chain employs TRBV11-2 and TRBJ2-5; D remains unclear. V gave up 3 bases and J gave up 2 bases, with 1 base separating them. The CDR3 runs 11 residues. Germline CDR1 SGHAT, CDR2 FQNNGV. CDR3 sequence reads: CASSFQETQYF. The CDR3 DNA reads as TGTGCCAGCAGCTTTCAAGAGACCCAGTACTTC.

There are a few counts of this clone. The rearrangement links TRBV30 to TRBJ2-3; D is perhaps TRBD2 (5 bases). The V gene lost 1 base and the J gene lost 1 base, with 15 bases spanning the gap. The CDR3 is 16 amino acids. Germline lookup yields CDR1 GTSNPN and CDR2 SVGIG (reference sequence). The CDR3 coding sequence is TGTGCCTGGAGTGCGACGTATGGGCGGGGCACAGATACGCAGTATTTT. It yields the protein CAWSATYGRGTDTQYF.

This clone came up a few times. V gene TRBV29-1 combines with J gene TRBJ2-7; D may be TRBD2 (6 bases). The CDR3 is made up of 14 amino acids. Deletions cut 6 bases from V and 6 bases from J, with 21 bases between. The V gene's germline CDR1 is SQVTM and CDR2 ANQGSEA. The CDR3 sequence: CSVFSPGERGEQYF. The CDR3 nucleotides read TGCAGCGTCTTCAGCCCGGGGGAGAGGGGCGAGCAGTACTTC.

The genes are TRBV7-9 and TRBJ1-2; weak D call: TRBD1 (5 bases). The CDR3 has 13 amino acids. CDR1 is SEHNR, CDR2 FQNEAQ, per germline (reference sequence). V lost 4 bases, J lost 4 bases, and 10 bases lay in between. The CDR3 sequence: CASSSQGSYGYTF. DNA of the CDR3: TGTGCCAGCAGCTCCCAGGGATCCTATGGCTACACCTTC. The full variable domain, its missing parts supplied by reference TRBV7-9 and TRBJ1-2, is DTGVSQNPRHKITKRGQNVTFRCDPISEHNRLYWYRQTLGQGPEFLTYFQNEAQLEKSRLLSDRFSAERPKGSFSTLEIQRTEQGDSAMYLCASSSQGSYGYTFGSGTRLTVV.